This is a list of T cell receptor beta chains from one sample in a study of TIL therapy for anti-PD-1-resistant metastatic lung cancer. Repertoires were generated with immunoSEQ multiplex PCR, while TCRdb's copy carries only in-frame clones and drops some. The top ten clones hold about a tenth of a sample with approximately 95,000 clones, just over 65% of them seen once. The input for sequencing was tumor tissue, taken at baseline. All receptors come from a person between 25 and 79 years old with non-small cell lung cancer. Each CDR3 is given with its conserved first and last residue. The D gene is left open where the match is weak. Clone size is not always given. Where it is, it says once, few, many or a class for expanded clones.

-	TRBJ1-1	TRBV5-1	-	CASSFYGNTEAFF	TGCGCCAGCAGCTTCTACGGAAACACTGAAGCTTTCTTT
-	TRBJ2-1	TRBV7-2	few	CASSTPLSTYNEQFF	TGTGCCAGCAGCACACCTCTCAGCACCTACAATGAGCAGTTCTTC
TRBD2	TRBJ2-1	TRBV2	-	CASSPFSGGYNEQFF	TGTGCCAGCAGCCCATTCAGCGGGGGGTACAATGAGCAGTTCTTC
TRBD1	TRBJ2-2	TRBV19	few	CASRGTGAGGELFF	TGTGCCAGTAGAGGCACAGGGGCGGGCGGGGAGCTGTTTTTT
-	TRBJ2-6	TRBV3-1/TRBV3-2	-	CASSQEVEGVGSGANVLTF	TGTGCCAGCAGCCAAGAAGTGGAGGGGGTCGGCTCTGGGGCCAACGTCCTGACTTTC
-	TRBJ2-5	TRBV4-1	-	CASSRTGPSETQYF	TGCGCCAGCAGCCGGACGGGTCCATCGGAGACCCAGTACTTC
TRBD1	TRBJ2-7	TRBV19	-	CASSLGQNSYEQYF	TGTGCCAGTAGCCTGGGACAGAACTCCTACGAGCAGTACTTC
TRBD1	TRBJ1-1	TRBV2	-	CASTSTGFDTEAFF	TGTGCCAGCACTTCGACAGGGTTCGACACTGAAGCTTTCTTT
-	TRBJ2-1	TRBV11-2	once	CASSFGLRQFF	TGTGCCAGCAGCTTCGGACTGCGGCAGTTCTTC
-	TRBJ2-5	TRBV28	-	CASSFRAAGQETQYF	TGTGCCAGCAGTTTTCGTGCGGCGGGCCAAGAGACCCAGTACTTC
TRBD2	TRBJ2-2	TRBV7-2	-	CASRDLAGGPRGELFF	TGTGCCAGCAGGGACCTAGCGGGGGGGCCGAGGGGGGAGCTGTTTTTT
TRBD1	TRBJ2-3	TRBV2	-	CASRTGGEAQYF	TGTGCCAGCAGGACAGGGGGCGAGGCGCAGTATTTT
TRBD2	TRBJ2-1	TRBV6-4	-	CAGAGWTSDYNEQFF	TGTGCCGGAGCCGGGTGGACTAGCGACTACAATGAGCAGTTCTTC
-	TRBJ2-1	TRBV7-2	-	CASSLAGDSYNEQFF	TGTGCCAGCAGCTTAGCGGGAGATTCCTACAATGAGCAGTTCTTC
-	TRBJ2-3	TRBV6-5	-	CASSYSAGATTDTQYF	TGTGCCAGCAGTTACTCGGCAGGGGCAACCACAGATACGCAGTATTTT